This passage covers 29 T cell receptor beta chains from one sample sequenced in a study of shared clonotypes between healthy human individuals. Generated by immunoSEQ multiplex PCR, the TCRdb table keeps only in-frame clones and is missing some. The sample holds about 2.4 million clones; roughly 93% are singletons and the top ten take 0.35% to 0.45%. Sequencing was done on a sample of naive CD4+ T cells from PBMCs. Subset reported: CD45RA+ positively selected. The receptor set was obtained from a young man in good health. Some clones in this sample may be carry-over from other donors' samples.

V gene TRBV7-2 combines with J gene TRBJ2-1; a weak D match, TRBD1 (6 bases). From germline, CDR1 is SGHTA and CDR2 FQGNSA. Between the trimmed V and J ends, which lost 1 base and 8 bases, there was a span of 9 bases. CDR3 length: 13 residues. CDR3 nucleotide sequence: TGTGCCAGCAGCTTAGGGGGGCGGTATGAGCAGTTCTTC. As protein: CASSLGGRYEQFF.

The CDR3 protein is CASSQGLTTNEKLFF. CDR3 bases: TGCGCCAGCAGCCAGGGACTTACAACTAATGAAAAACTGTTTTTT. V usage is TRBV5-1 and J usage is TRBJ1-4; weak D call: TRBD1 (5 bases). The CDR3 runs to 15 residues. CDR1 and CDR2 from the germline V gene are SGHRS and YFSETQ. Trimming took 4 bases from V and 0 from J, leaving 10 bases between them.

The DNA of the CDR3 is TGTGCCAGCACCAGGGGACAGGGGCTGAATGAGCAGTTCTTC. Translation gives CASTRGQGLNEQFF. The rearrangement joins TRBV7-9 to TRBJ2-1; 10 positions agree with TRBD1. V lost 7 bases and J lost 7; bases outside the gene matches: 7. Germline values: CDR1 SEHNR, CDR2 FQNEAQ (reference sequence). The CDR3 has 14 amino acids.

This chain joins TRBV7-2 and TRBJ2-1, with 9 bases fitting TRBD1. V gave up 6 bases and J gave up 6 bases; unmatched junction bases: 9. The CDR3 is made up of 15 amino acids. Per the germline V gene, CDR1 is SGHTA and CDR2 is FQGNSA. CDR3 nucleotides: TGTGCCAGCAGACTGACAGGGGGACGCCTCAATGAGCAGTTCTTC. It encodes CASRLTGGRLNEQFF. Full variable domain (missing parts from reference TRBV7-2 and TRBJ2-1): GAGVSQSPSNKVTEKGKDVELRCDPISGHTALYWYRQSLGQGLEFLIYFQGNSAPDKSGLPSDRFSAERTGGSVSTLTIQRTQQEDSAVYLCASRLTGGRLNEQFFGPGTRLTVL.

This chain joins TRBV29-1 and TRBJ2-3, with 11 bases fitting TRBD2. V dropped 7 bases and J dropped 2; count of bases not matched to a gene: 14. Germline V CDR1 and CDR2: SQVTM, ANQGSEA. This CDR3 is built from 17 residues. The CDR3 sequence: CSALGTSGRGPTDTQYF. In nucleotides, the CDR3 is TGCAGCGCTCTTGGGACTAGCGGCCGTGGACCCACAGATACGCAGTATTTT.

The chain links TRBV28 to TRBJ2-4; a weak D match, TRBD1 (7 bases). The germline V gene has CDR1 MDHEN and CDR2 SYDVKM. This CDR3 is built from 15 residues. Trimming left V 5 bases short and J 8 bases short, with 19 bases between. The CDR3 DNA sequence: TGTGCCAGCAGTCCCCAAACCCCAGGGGGGTACATTCAGTACTTC. Translated, it gives CASSPQTPGGYIQYF.

V is TRBV5-1 and J is TRBJ1-4, with TRBD1 matching over 12 bases. The V and J ends lost 0 bases and 8 bases, in that order; junction bases with no gene match: 8. This CDR3 contains 17 residues. CDR1 is SGHRS, CDR2 YFSETQ, per germline. The CDR3 spells CASSLAAGQGAREKLFF. CDR3 DNA sequence: TGCGCCAGCAGCTTGGCCGCGGGACAGGGGGCCAGGGAAAAACTGTTTTTT.

This sequence joins TRBV2 and TRBJ2-5; 9 bases line up with TRBD2. Germline V CDR1 and CDR2: SNHLY, FYNNEI. The V segment lost 8 bases and the J segment 5 bases; nucleotides outside the gene matches: 6. This CDR3 comprises 13 residues. CDR3 sequence (DNA): TGTGCCAGCCTAGCGGGACGAAAGGAGACCCAGTACTTC. It specifies CASLAGRKETQYF.

The chain is built from TRBV5-1 and TRBJ2-5; D gene ambiguous. The V gene lost 0 bases and the J gene lost 7 bases, with 13 bases spanning the gap. The CDR3 length is 14 residues. Germline CDR1 and CDR2: SGHRS and YFSETQ. For the CDR3, the DNA is TGCGCCAGCAGCTTGGAAGGTCCCGGACGGACCCAGTACTTC. This gives the protein CASSLEGPGRTQYF.

The chain uses TRBV6-5 and TRBJ2-7; possibly TRBD1 for D (6 bases). The CDR3 is 13 amino acids. V gave up 7 bases and J gave up 3 bases, with 13 bases separating them. Per germline, CDR1 MNHEY and CDR2 SVGAGI. The DNA of the CDR3 is TGTGCCAGCACTCGAGGGGGTGACTACGAGCAGTACTTC. Its translation is CASTRGGDYEQYF.

In its sample, this clone was seen once. The chain employs TRBV18 and TRBJ2-1; D is possibly TRBD1 or TRBD2 (7 bases each). Between the trimmed V and J ends, which lost 3 bases and 9 bases, there was a span of 30 bases. This CDR3 is 19 amino acids long. Germline loops: CDR1 KGHSH, CDR2 LQKENI. The CDR3 sequence is CASSPAQGVPGLIFREQFF. In DNA form, the CDR3 reads TGTGCCAGCTCACCGGCCCAGGGGGTACCGGGACTAATCTTTCGTGAGCAGTTCTTC.

This clone was seen once. The chain links TRBV7-2 to TRBJ2-1; 7 nucleotides align to TRBD1. Looked up from germline, CDR1 is SGHTA and CDR2 is FQGNSA. J gave up 0 bases and V 5 bases, and 4 bases lay outside the gene matches. The CDR3 has 15 residues. The CDR3 nucleotides read TGTGCCAGCAGCCTTAGACAGGGCTCCTACAATGAGCAGTTCTTC. Translation: CASSLRQGSYNEQFF.

The chain carries TRBV2 and TRBJ2-4; D possibly corresponds to TRBD2 (5 bases). This CDR3 is built from 18 residues. V lost 5 bases and J 0 bases, leaving 20 bases between the germline ends. In germline, CDR1 is SNHLY, CDR2 FYNNEI. DNA for the CDR3: TGTGCCAGCAGTAGAGAGGGCAGTTTCGGGTTAGCCAAAAACATTCAGTACTTC. It specifies CASSREGSFGLAKNIQYF.

V gene TRBV10-2 combines with J gene TRBJ1-2, with 9 bases fitting TRBD1. J lost 12 bases, V lost 3 bases, and 8 bases had no gene match. The CDR3 consists of 13 residues. Looked up from germline, CDR1 is WSHSY and CDR2 is SAAADI. CDR3 region: CASSDRDRASHTF. In nucleotides, the CDR3 is TGCGCCAGCAGTGATAGGGACAGGGCGAGCCACACCTTC.

The V gene is TRBV25-1, the J gene TRBJ2-5, with 10 bases matching TRBD1. The closer fit of TRBJ2-7 to the DNA end suggests the J call may be wrong. The CDR3 spans 14 residues. CDR1 MGHDK and CDR2 SYGVNS come from the germline V gene. In nucleotides, the CDR3 is TGTGCCAGCAGACCCCCGGGACAGGGGACCGAGCAGTACTTC. Amino acid sequence: CASRPPGQGTEQYF.

This sequence joins TRBV7-9 and TRBJ2-7, with 10 bases identical to TRBD1. V dropped 3 bases and J dropped 4; count of bases not matched to a gene: 9. In germline, CDR1 is SEHNR, CDR2 FQNEAQ (reference sequence). The CDR3 covers 16 residues. The CDR3: CASSLVPGQGPYEQYF. As DNA, the CDR3 is TGTGCCAGCAGCTTGGTTCCGGGACAGGGGCCTTACGAGCAGTACTTC.

This clone was counted a single time. V gene TRBV6-5 combines with J gene TRBJ2-1; D gene unclear. Germline V gene data show CDR1 as MNHEY and CDR2 as SVGAGI. CDR3 length: 13 residues. V was cut by 4 bases and J by 5 bases, with 9 bases left in between. CDR3 protein: CASSLGRNNEQFF. The CDR3 DNA is TGTGCCAGCAGTTTAGGACGGAACAATGAGCAGTTCTTC.

This clone has only one observation. The chain carries TRBV6-1 and TRBJ2-7, with D hard to call. V dropped 4 bases and J dropped 2 bases, with 12 bases sitting between them. Germline V gene lookup returns CDR1 MNHNS and CDR2 SASEGT. CDR3 size: 14 residues. The CDR3 sequence: CASSAPGFPYEQYF. The CDR3 DNA sequence: TGTGCCAGCAGTGCACCCGGGTTTCCCTACGAGCAGTACTTC.

The chain employs TRBV5-6 and TRBJ2-3, with 8 bases fitting TRBD2. V trimming: 5 bases; J trimming: 0 bases; junction bases outside the gene matches: 8. The CDR3 runs 16 residues. Germline values: CDR1 SGHDT, CDR2 YYEEEE. CDR3 nucleotide sequence: TGTGCCAGCAGTTCCAGCGGGAGCAGAAGCACAGATACGCAGTATTTT. It translates to CASSSSGSRSTDTQYF. The full variable domain, with the rest looked up from reference TRBV5-6 and TRBJ2-3, is DAGVTQSPTHLIKTRGQQVTLRCSPKSGHDTVSWYQQALGQGPQFIFQYYEEEERQRGNFPDRFSGHQFPNYSSELNVNALLLGDSALYLCASSSSGSRSTDTQYFGPGTRLTVL.

The V and J genes are TRBV7-6 and TRBJ1-1; TRBD1 agrees at 7 bases. CDR1 is SGHVS and CDR2 is FNYEAQ in the germline V gene. The CDR3 spans 19 residues. V was clipped by 0 bases and J by 2 bases; unmatched bases: 15. The CDR3 nucleotides read TGTGCCAGCAGCTTAGCTTTGAGGGGGCCGGGTAGACCCAACACTGAAGCTTTCTTT. Translation: CASSLALRGPGRPNTEAFF. Together with reference TRBV7-6 and TRBJ1-1, the CDR3 gives the full variable domain: GAGVSQSPRYKVTKRGQDVALRCDPISGHVSLYWYRQALGQGPEFLTYFNYEAQQDKSGLPNDRFSAERPEGSISTLTIQRTEQRDSAMYRCASSLALRGPGRPNTEAFFGQGTRLTVV.

The chain carries TRBV28 and TRBJ1-4; D uncertain. Looked up from germline, CDR1 is MDHEN and CDR2 is SYDVKM. The V end lost 3 bases, the J end lost 6 bases, and 14 bases lay between the germline ends. The length of the CDR3 is 15 residues. This chain's CDR3 is CASSFRNGLYEKLFF. In DNA, the CDR3 is TGTGCCAGCAGTTTTAGGAACGGACTCTATGAAAAACTGTTTTTT.

V and J are TRBV7-2 and TRBJ2-7; TRBD2 matches 13 bases. Trimming at V came to 5 bases and at J to 3 bases, leaving 4 bases not matched to a gene. The CDR3 has 15 amino acids. Germline CDR1 reads SGHTA; CDR2 reads FQGNSA. As DNA, the CDR3 is TGTGCCAGCAGCCAGGGACTAGCGGGATACTACGAGCAGTACTTC. The encoded protein is CASSQGLAGYYEQYF.

The chain employs TRBV30 and TRBJ2-5, with 12 bases matching TRBD2. This CDR3 is 18 amino acids long. Germline trimming cut 0 bases from V and 2 bases from J; bases unmatched to any gene: 10. CDR1 is GTSNPN, CDR2 SVGIG, per germline (reference sequence). CDR3 residues: CAWSVLHRTSGIQETQYF. The CDR3 coding sequence is TGTGCCTGGAGTGTACTTCATCGGACTAGCGGGATTCAAGAGACCCAGTACTTC.

The chain joins TRBV11-3 to TRBJ2-1, with D uncertain. The CDR3 loop spans 15 amino acids. In germline, CDR1 is SGHNT, CDR2 YENEEA. Trimming cost V 3 bases and J 1 base, with 10 bases left between them. The CDR3 region is CASSLALGSYNEQFF. The CDR3 bases are TGTGCCAGCAGCTTGGCTCTCGGTTCCTACAATGAGCAGTTCTTC.

V and J are TRBV28 and TRBJ2-7; no reliable D call. Germline loops: CDR1 MDHEN, CDR2 SYDVKM. V gave up 6 bases and J gave up 9 bases, with 12 bases separating them. This CDR3 has 11 amino acids. The CDR3: CASSPADRQYF. The CDR3 DNA sequence: TGTGCCAGCAGCCCCGCCGACCGGCAGTACTTC. The variable domain in full, completed from reference TRBV28 and TRBJ2-7, reads DVKVTQSSRYLVKRTGEKVFLECVQDMDHENMFWYRQDPGLGLRLIYFSYDVKMKEKGDIPEGYSVSREKKERFSLILESASTNQTSMYLCASSPADRQYFGPGTRLTVT.

V is TRBV11-2 and J is TRBJ2-1; 8 nucleotides match TRBD2. CDR1 and CDR2 from the germline V gene are SGHAT and FQNNGV. This CDR3 region has 17 residues. Trimming took 4 bases from V and 4 from J; bases not matched to a gene: 12. CDR3 nucleotide sequence: TGTGCCAGCAGCTGGGTCTCGGGAGGGCTGCGGTACAATGAGCAGTTCTTC. Translated: CASSWVSGGLRYNEQFF.

A word on this clone: The sample has other DNA sequences that encode this CDR3 too. This sequence joins TRBV27 and TRBJ1-2; 8 positions match TRBD1. This CDR3 has 18 residues. Germline values: CDR1 MNHEY, CDR2 SMNVEV (reference sequence). Trimming took 5 bases from V and 4 from J; bases not matched to a gene: 18. The CDR3 DNA is TGTGCCAGCAGTGCCAGGACAGGGACTTTTATCGGCCTCTATGGCTACACCTTC. Encoded protein: CASSARTGTFIGLYGYTF.

With respect to this clone: This sample also contains other DNA sequences that code for the same CDR3. V usage is TRBV25-1 and J usage is TRBJ1-4, with D uncertain. With 3 bases removed from V and 6 bases from J, the gap between germline ends came to 2 bases. From germline, CDR1 is MGHDK and CDR2 SYGVNS. The length of the CDR3 is 11 residues. The CDR3 sequence is CASSEYEKLFF. CDR3 DNA sequence: TGTGCCAGCAGTGAGTATGAAAAACTGTTTTTT.

V gene TRBV6-6 combines with J gene TRBJ1-3; 10 bases are shared with TRBD1. The J segment lost 9 bases and the V segment lost 2 bases, leaving 7 bases of the junction unmatched. The CDR3 has 15 amino acids. Germline loops: CDR1 MNHNY, CDR2 SVGAGI (reference sequence). DNA for the CDR3: TGTGCCAGCAGTTACACAGGACAGGGGGTTCGCACCATATATTTT. Encoded protein: CASSYTGQGVRTIYF.